This TCR beta chain was sequenced during a study of blood T cells in healthy people across ages. This clonotype was seen a handful of times. The CDR3 is 15 amino acids. Germline V lookup: CDR1 MDHEN, CDR2 SYDVKM. With V trimmed by 5 bases and J by 5 bases, 7 bases remained unmatched. Primers used in a second PCR of about 6 to 12 cycles were a sample-barcoded 5' primer and a J-beta primer mix. TCRdb ran MiXCR on the 5' RACE reads and lists one entry per CDR3 protein. The data contain about 630,000 distinct CDR3 sequences, roughly 21% of them singletons. The chain combines TRBV28 with TRBJ2-7; 12 bases agree with TRBD1. The sample comprised blood. This clonotype was sampled from a man between 70 and 80 years old in good health. As DNA, the CDR3 is TGTGCCAGCAGTGGCTCGGGACAGGGGGCCAACGAGCAGTACTTC. Its translation is CASSGSGQGANEQYF.